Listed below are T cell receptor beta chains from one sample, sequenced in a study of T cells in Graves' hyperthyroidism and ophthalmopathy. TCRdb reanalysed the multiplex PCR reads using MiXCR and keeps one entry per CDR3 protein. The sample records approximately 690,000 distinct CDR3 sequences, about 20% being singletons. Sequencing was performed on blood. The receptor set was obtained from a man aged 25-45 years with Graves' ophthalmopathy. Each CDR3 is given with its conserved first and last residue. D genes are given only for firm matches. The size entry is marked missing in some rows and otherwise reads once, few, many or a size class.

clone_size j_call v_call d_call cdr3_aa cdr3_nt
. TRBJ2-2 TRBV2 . CASSGLSTGANTGELFF TGTGCCAGCAGTGGCCTTAGTACGGGAGCGAACACCGGGGAGCTGTTTTTT
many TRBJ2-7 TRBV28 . CASSLGGAGAYEQYF TGTGCCAGCAGTTTGGGCGGGGCGGGCGCCTACGAGCAGTACTTC
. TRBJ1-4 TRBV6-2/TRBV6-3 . CASSYLGPEGEKLFF TGTGCCAGCAGTTACTTGGGACCCGAGGGTGAAAAACTGTTTTTT
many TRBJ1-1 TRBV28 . CASRPLRLNTEAFF TGTGCCAGCAGACCACTTAGATTGAACACTGAAGCTTTCTTT
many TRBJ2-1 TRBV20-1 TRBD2 CSASTGLGPYNEQFF TGCAGTGCCTCTACGGGACTAGGACCCTACAATGAGCAGTTCTTC
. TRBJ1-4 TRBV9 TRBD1 CASSRRQGRGNEKLFF TGTGCCAGCAGCAGACGACAGGGCCGCGGTAATGAAAAACTGTTTTTT
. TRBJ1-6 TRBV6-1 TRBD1 CARGAGTGENYPNSPLHF TGTGCCAGAGGGGCGGGGACAGGGGAAAACTATCCGAATTCACCCCTCCACTTT
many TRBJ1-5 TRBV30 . CAWSSSGNPYQPQHF TGTGCCTGGAGCTCATCCGGGAACCCCTATCAGCCCCAGCATTTT
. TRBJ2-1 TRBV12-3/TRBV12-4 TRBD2 CASSPARASGRDDEQFF TGTGCCAGCAGTCCCGCCAGGGCTAGCGGGAGGGATGATGAGCAGTTCTTC
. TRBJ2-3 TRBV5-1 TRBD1 CASSKTGDPASDTQYF TGCGCCAGCAGCAAGACAGGGGACCCCGCATCAGATACGCAGTATTTT
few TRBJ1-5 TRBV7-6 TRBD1 CASSPQTGVNQPQHF TGTGCCAGCAGCCCGCAAACAGGGGTCAATCAGCCCCAGCATTTT
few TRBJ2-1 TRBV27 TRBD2 CASRAGLAGKLQFF TGTGCCAGCAGGGCTGGACTAGCGGGAAAGCTCCAGTTCTTC
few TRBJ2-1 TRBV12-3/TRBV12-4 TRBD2 CASSSRAGGHNEQFF TGTGCCAGCAGTTCAAGAGCGGGAGGGCACAATGAGCAGTTCTTC
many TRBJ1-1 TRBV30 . CACSPGATEAFF TGTGCCTGCAGTCCAGGGGCCACTGAAGCTTTCTTT
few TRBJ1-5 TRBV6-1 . CASNKGDQPQHF TGTGCCAGCAATAAGGGGGATCAGCCCCAGCATTTT
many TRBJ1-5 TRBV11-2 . CASSLGGYQPQHF TGTGCCAGCAGCTTAGGCGGCTATCAGCCCCAGCATTTT
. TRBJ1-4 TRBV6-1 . CASEVATNEKLFF TGTGCCAGTGAGGTTGCAACTAATGAAAAACTGTTTTTT
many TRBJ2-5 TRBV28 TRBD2 CASSPFFVSGRRETQYF TGTGCCAGCAGTCCCTTTTTCGTTAGCGGGAGGAGGGAGACCCAGTACTTC
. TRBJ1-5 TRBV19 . CASSIAMTAISNQPQHF TGTGCCAGTAGTATAGCAATGACAGCGATCAGCAATCAGCCCCAGCATTTT
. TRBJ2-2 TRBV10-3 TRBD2 CAISLSGANTGELFF TGTGCCATCAGTTTAAGCGGGGCGAACACCGGGGAGCTGTTTTTT
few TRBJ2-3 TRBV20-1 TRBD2 CSARDRSGRIVTDTQYF TGCAGTGCTAGAGATCGGAGCGGGAGGATTGTCACAGATACGCAGTATTTT
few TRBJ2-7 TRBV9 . CASSVAGVNEQYF TGTGCCAGCAGCGTAGCAGGGGTCAACGAGCAGTACTTC
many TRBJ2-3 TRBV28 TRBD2 CASTITPGSGRMDTQYF TGTGCCAGCACCATCACCCCTGGTAGCGGGAGGATGGATACGCAGTATTTT
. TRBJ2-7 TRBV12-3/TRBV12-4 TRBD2 CAGETSGRAAYEQYF TGTGCCGGGGAGACTAGCGGGAGGGCCGCTTACGAGCAGTACTTC
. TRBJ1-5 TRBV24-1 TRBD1 CATSDFARDRLYSNQPQHF TGTGCCACCAGTGATTTCGCCCGGGACAGACTTTATAGCAATCAGCCCCAGCATTTT
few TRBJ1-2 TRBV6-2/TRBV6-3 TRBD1 CASSLLGLMQGANYGYTF TGTGCCAGCAGTCTACTCGGGTTGATGCAGGGGGCAAACTATGGCTACACCTTC
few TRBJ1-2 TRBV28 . CASSLTGIVYGYTF TGTGCCAGCAGCCTCACAGGGATCGTCTATGGCTACACCTTC
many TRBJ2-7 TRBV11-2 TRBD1 CASSLGDSTYEQYF TGTGCCAGCAGCTTAGGGGACAGTACCTACGAGCAGTACTTC
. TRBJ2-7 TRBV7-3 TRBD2 CASSQTSGYGWEQYF TGTGCCAGCAGCCAGACTAGCGGATATGGATGGGAGCAGTACTTC
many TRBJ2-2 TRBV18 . CASSPSERTGELFF TGTGCCAGCTCACCTAGCGAAAGAACCGGGGAGCTGTTTTTT